This TCR beta chain was observed in a study of T cell responses to AZD1222 COVID-19 vaccine. Study-wide results and caveats: Across the whole spike, CD4 TCRs peaked at regions 160-218 and 743-854.

Worth noting for this clone: What it binds is not known.

Both about-4-week and about-12-week second-dose recipients were combined. Clones were sequenced by immunoSEQ multiplex PCR, and TCRdb holds only the in-frame ones, with some missing. The sample shows some 96,000 clones, about four fifths of them seen only once. The receptor comes from an adult who received the AZD1222 COVID-19 vaccine. The material sequenced was peripheral blood, taken 28 days after the second AZD1222 dose.

The CDR3, as DNA: TGTGCCAGCAGTTCCAGGACTACTGAAGCTTTCTTT. Protein: CASSSRTTEAFF. The chain combines TRBV6-5 with TRBJ1-1; D remains ambiguous. Trimming removed 4 bases from V and 5 bases from J, with 8 bases in between. This CDR3 is 12 amino acids long. Germline values: CDR1 MNHEY, CDR2 SVGAGI.